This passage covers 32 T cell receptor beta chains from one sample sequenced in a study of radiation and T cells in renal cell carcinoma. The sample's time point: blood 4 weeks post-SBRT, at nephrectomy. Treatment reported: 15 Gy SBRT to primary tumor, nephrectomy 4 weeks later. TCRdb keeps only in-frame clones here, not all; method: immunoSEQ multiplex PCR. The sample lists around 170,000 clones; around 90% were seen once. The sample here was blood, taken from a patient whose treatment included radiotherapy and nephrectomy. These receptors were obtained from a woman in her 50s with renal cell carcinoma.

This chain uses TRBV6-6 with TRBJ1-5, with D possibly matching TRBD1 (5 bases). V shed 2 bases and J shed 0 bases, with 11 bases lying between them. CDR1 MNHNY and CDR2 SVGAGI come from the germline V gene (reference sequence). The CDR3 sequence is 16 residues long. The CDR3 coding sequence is TGTGCCAGCAGTTACGCTCAGGGAGATAGCAATCAGCCCCAGCATTTT. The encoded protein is CASSYAQGDSNQPQHF.

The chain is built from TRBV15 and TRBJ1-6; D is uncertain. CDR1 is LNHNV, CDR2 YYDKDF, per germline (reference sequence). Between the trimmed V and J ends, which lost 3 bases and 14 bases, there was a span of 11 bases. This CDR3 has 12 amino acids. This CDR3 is CATSRALGTLHF. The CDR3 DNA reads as TGTGCCACCAGCAGGGCTCTAGGGACCCTCCACTTT.

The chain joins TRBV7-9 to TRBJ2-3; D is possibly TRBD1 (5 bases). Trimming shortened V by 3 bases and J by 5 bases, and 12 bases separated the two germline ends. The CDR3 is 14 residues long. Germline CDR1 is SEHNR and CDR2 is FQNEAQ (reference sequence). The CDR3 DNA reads TGTGCCAGCAGCTTCGTTGTGGGGCAAGATACGCAGTATTTT. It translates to CASSFVVGQDTQYF.

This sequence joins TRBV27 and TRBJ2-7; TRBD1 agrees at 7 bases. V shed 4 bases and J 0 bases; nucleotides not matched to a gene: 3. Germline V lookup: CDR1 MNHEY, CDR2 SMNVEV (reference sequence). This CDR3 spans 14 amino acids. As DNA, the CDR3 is TGTGCCAGCAGTTGGGACAGTAGCTCCTACGAGCAGTACTTC. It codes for CASSWDSSSYEQYF.

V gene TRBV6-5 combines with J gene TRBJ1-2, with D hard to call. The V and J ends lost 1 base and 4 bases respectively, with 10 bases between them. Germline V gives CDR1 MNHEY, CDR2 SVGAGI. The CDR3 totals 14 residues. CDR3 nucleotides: TGTGCCAGCAGTTACTACGGCAGCTCCTATGGCTACACCTTC. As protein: CASSYYGSSYGYTF.

The CDR3 here is CASTVSGGDYEQYF. The CDR3 DNA is TGTGCCAGCACCGTAAGCGGGGGGGACTACGAGCAGTACTTC. The chain recombines TRBV7-2 with TRBJ2-7; the match to TRBD2 covers 10 bases. The CDR3 is 14 amino acids. Germline-derived CDR1 and CDR2 are SGHTA and FQGNSA. With V trimmed by 7 bases and J by 3 bases, 6 bases remained unmatched.

The DNA for the CDR3 is TGTGCCAGCAGCCCCCTTGCGGGGGGGCTAAATGAGCAGTTCTTC. Translating gives CASSPLAGGLNEQFF. J is TRBJ2-1 and V is TRBV9; 9 bases line up with TRBD2. V shed 4 bases, J shed 7 bases, and the junction held 9 bases outside the gene matches. Germline CDR1 SGDLS, CDR2 YYNGEE. The CDR3 has 15 residues.

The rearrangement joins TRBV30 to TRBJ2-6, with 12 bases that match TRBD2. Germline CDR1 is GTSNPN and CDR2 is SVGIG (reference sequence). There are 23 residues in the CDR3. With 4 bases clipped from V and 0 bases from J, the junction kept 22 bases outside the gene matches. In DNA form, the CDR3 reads TGTGCCTGGATTCCTCCCTACCATAGACTAGCGGGGGCCGATGACTCTGGGGCCAACGTCCTGACTTTC. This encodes CAWIPPYHRLAGADDSGANVLTF.

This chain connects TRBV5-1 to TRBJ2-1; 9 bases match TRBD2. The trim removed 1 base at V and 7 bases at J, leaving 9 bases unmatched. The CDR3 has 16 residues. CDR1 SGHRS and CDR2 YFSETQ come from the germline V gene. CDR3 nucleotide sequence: TGCGCCAGCAGCTTGAGGGCTAGCGGGGTGACGAATGAGCAGTTCTTC. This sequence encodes CASSLRASGVTNEQFF.

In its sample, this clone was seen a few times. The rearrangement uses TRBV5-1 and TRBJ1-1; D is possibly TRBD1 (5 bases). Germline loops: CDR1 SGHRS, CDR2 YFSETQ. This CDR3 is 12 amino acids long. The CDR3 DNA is TGCGGACGGGCCTGCAGGGACACTGAAGCTTTCTTT. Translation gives CGRACRDTEAFF.

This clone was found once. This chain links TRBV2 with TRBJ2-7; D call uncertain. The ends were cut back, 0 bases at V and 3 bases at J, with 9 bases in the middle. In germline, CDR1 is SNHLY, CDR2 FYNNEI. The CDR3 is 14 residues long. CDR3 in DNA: TGTGCCAGCAGTGAAGCAGGCCAGGTCTACGAGCAGTACTTC. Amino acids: CASSEAGQVYEQYF.

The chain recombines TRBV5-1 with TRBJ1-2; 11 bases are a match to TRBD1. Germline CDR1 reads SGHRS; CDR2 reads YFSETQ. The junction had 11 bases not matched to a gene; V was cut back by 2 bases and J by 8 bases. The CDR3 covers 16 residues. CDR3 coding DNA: TGCGCCAGCAGCTTAACCGGACAGGGGGCAAATAGGGGCTACACCTTC. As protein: CASSLTGQGANRGYTF. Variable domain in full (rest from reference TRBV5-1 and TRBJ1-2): KAGVTQTPRYLIKTRGQQVTLSCSPISGHRSVSWYQQTPGQGLQFLFEYFSETQRNKGNFPGRFSGRQFSNSRSEMNVSTLELGDSALYLCASSLTGQGANRGYTFGSGTRLTVV.

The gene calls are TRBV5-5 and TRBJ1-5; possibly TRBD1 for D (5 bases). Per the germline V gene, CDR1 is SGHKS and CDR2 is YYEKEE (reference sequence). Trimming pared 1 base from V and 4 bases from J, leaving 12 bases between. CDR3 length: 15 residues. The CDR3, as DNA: TGTGCCAGCAGCTTGCTAAAGGGGTTAAATCAGCCCCAGCATTTT. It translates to CASSLLKGLNQPQHF.

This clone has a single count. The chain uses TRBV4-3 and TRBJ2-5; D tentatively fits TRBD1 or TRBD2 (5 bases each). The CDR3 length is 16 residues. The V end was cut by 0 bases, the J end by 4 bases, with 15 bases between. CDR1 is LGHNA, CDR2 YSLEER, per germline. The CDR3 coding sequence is TGCGCCAGCAGCCAAGATCTACAGAGGGGATCAGAGACCCAGTACTTC. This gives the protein CASSQDLQRGSETQYF.

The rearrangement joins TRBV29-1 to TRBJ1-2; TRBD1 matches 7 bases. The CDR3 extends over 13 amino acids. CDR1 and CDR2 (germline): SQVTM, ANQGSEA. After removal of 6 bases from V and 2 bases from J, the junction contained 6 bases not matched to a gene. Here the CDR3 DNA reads TGCAGCGTACACCCGACAGGGAACTATGGCTACACCTTC. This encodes CSVHPTGNYGYTF.

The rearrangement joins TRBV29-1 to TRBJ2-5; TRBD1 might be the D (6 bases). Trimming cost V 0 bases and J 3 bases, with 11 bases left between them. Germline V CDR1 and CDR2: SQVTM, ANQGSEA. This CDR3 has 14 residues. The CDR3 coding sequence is TGCAGCGTTGAAGACCCGGACAGAAAAGAGACCCAGTACTTC. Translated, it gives CSVEDPDRKETQYF.

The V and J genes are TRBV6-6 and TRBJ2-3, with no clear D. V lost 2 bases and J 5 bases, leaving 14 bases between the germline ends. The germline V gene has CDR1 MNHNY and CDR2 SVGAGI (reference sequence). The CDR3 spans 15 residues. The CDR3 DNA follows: TGTGCCAGCAGTTACGGGCTAGGCCATGGAGATACGCAGTATTTT. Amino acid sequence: CASSYGLGHGDTQYF.

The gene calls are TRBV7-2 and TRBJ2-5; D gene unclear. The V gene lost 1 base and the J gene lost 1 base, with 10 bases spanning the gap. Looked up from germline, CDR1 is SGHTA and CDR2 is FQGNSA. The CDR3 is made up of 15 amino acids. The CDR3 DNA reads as TGTGCCAGCAGCTTAGTAGATTTTCCCCAAGAGACCCAGTACTTC. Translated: CASSLVDFPQETQYF.

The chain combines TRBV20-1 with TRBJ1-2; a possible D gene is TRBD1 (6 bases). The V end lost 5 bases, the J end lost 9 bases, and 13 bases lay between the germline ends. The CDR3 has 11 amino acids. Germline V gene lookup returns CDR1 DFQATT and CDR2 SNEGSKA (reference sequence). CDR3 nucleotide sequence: TGCAGTGCTGACTCCAGGGGTAGCTACACCTTC. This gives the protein CSADSRGSYTF.

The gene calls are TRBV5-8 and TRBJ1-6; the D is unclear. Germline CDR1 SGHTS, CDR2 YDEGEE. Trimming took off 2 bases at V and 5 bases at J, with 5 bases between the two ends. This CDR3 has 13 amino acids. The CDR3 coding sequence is TGTGCCAGCAGCTTCAGGAATAATTCACCCCTCCACTTT. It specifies CASSFRNNSPLHF.

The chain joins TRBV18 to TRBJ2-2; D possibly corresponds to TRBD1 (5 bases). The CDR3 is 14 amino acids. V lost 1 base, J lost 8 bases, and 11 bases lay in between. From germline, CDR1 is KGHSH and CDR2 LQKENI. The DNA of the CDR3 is TGTGCCAGCTCACCACGTGGACAAGCAGGGGAGCTGTTTTTT. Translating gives CASSPRGQAGELFF.

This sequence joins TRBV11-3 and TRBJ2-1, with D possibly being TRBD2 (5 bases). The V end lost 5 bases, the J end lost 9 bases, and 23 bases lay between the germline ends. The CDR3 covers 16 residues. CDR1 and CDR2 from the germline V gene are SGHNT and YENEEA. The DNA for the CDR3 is TGTGCCAGCAGCAGAGGACCTGGGAGCCCTTCCGTTGAGCAGTTCTTC. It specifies CASSRGPGSPSVEQFF.

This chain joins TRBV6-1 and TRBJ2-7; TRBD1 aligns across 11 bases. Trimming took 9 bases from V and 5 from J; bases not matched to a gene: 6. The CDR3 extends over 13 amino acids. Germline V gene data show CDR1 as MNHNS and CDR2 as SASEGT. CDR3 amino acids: CASRGQGAHEQYF. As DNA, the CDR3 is TGTGCCAGTCGAGGACAGGGGGCCCACGAGCAGTACTTC.

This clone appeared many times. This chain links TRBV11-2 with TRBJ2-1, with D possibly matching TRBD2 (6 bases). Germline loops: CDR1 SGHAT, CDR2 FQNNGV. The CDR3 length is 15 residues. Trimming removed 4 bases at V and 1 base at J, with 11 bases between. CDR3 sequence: CASSSLRGSYNEQFF. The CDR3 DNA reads TGTGCCAGCAGCTCTCTGCGGGGATCCTACAATGAGCAGTTCTTC.

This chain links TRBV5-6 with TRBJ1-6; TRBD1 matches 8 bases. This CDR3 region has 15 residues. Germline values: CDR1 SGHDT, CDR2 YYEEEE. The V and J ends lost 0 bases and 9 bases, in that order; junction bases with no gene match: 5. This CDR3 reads CASSLERQGISPLHF. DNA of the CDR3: TGTGCCAGCAGCTTGGAAAGACAGGGGATTTCACCCCTCCACTTT.

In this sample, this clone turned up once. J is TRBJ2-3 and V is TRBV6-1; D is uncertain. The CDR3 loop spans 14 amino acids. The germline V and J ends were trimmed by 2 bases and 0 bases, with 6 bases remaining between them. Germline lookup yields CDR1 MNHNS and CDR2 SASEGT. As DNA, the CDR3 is TGTGCCAGCAGTGAAAGTTGGAGCACAGATACGCAGTATTTT. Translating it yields CASSESWSTDTQYF.

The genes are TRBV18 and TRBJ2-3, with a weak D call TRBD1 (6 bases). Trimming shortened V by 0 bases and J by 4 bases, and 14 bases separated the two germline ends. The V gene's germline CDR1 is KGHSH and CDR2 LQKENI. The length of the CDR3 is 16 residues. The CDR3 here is CASSPPTNRAADTQYF. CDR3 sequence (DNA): TGTGCCAGCTCACCACCGACGAACAGGGCGGCAGATACGCAGTATTTT.

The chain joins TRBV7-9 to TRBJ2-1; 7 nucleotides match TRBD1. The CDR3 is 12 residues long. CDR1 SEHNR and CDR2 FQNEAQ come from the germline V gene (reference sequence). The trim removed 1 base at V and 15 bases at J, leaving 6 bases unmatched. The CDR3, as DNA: TGTGCCAGCAGCTTAGTAGGGGACAGTTGGTTCTTC. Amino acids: CASSLVGDSWFF.

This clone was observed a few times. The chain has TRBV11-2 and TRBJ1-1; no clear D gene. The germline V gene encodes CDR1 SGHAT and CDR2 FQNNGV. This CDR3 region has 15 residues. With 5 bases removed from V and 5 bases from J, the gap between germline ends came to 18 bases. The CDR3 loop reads CASSPLGSEGTEAFF. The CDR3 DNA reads TGTGCCAGCAGCCCATTGGGTTCGGAGGGAACTGAAGCTTTCTTT.

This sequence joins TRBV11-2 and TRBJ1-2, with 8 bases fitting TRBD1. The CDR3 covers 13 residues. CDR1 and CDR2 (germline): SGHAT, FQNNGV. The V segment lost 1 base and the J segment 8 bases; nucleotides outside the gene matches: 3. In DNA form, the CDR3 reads TGTGCCAGCAGCTTAGTCGACAGGGGAGGCTACACCTTC. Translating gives CASSLVDRGGYTF.

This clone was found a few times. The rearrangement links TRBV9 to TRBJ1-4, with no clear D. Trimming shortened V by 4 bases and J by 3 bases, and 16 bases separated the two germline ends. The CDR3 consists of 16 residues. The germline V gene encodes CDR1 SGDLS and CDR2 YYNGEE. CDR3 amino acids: CASSTRASSANEKLFF. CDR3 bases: TGTGCCAGCAGCACCAGAGCCTCCTCGGCTAATGAAAAACTGTTTTTT.

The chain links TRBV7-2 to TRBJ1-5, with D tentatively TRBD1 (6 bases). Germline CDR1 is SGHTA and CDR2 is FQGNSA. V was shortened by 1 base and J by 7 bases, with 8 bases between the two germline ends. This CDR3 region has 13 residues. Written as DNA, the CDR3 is TGTGCCAGCAGCTTAGAGGGGGGCCAGCCCCAGCATTTT. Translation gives CASSLEGGQPQHF.